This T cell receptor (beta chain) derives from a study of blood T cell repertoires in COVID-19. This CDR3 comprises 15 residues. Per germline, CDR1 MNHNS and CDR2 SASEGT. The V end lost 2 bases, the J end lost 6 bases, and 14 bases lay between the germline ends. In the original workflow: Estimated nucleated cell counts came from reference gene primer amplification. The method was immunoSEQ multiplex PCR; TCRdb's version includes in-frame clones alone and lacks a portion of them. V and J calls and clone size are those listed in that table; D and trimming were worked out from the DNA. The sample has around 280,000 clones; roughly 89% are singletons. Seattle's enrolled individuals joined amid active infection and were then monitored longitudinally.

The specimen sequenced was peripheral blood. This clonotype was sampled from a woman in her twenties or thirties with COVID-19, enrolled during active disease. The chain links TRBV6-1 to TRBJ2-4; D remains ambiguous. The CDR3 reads CASSERRQFPNIQYF. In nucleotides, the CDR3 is TGTGCCAGCAGTGAAAGGCGGCAGTTCCCAAACATTCAGTACTTC.